A selection of T cell receptor beta chains follows, all from one sample in a study of cytomegalovirus exposure and HLA in healthy donors. Libraries were prepared by immunoSEQ multiplex PCR; TCRdb keeps only in-frame clonotypes and omits some of them. The data contain 100,000 to 150,000 clones, over 70% of them singletons. The sequencing sample was made of PBMCs. The receptors derive from a female donor in good health and CMV-seronegative. Both conserved end residues are part of each CDR3. Each record gives: D gene, V gene, CDR3 length, clone size, J gene, CDR3 protein, CDR3 DNA. A D gene is named only where the DNA matches it firmly. Size is stated for part of the rows, as once, few or many counts, or as a class when the clone is expanded.

D: TRBD1; V: TRBV5-6; length: 14; size: NA; J: TRBJ2-7; CDR3: CASSSLDRGYEQYF; DNA: TGTGCCAGCAGCTCCCTAGACAGGGGCTACGAGCAGTACTTC
D: NA; V: TRBV7-8; length: 16; size: NA; J: TRBJ2-3; CDR3: CASSLAGGLGTDTQYF; DNA: TGTGCCAGCAGCTTAGCCGGGGGGCTCGGCACAGATACGCAGTATTTT
D: TRBD1; V: TRBV6-1; length: 17; size: NA; J: TRBJ1-4; CDR3: CASSDPGQGRISEKLFF; DNA: TGTGCCAGCAGTGATCCGGGACAGGGGAGGATTAGTGAAAAACTGTTTTTT
D: NA; V: TRBV28; length: 13; size: NA; J: TRBJ2-7; CDR3: CATVAPNSYEQYF; DNA: TGTGCCACCGTAGCGCCCAATTCCTACGAGCAGTACTTC
D: NA; V: TRBV28; length: 13; size: few; J: TRBJ1-2; CDR3: CASSRILDYGYTF; DNA: TGTGCCAGCAGCAGAATCCTAGACTATGGCTACACCTTC
D: TRBD2; V: TRBV7-2; length: 15; size: few; J: TRBJ2-1; CDR3: CASSFLLAAYNEQFF; DNA: TGTGCCAGCAGCTTCCTACTAGCGGCCTACAATGAGCAGTTCTTC
D: NA; V: TRBV9; length: 14; size: once; J: TRBJ1-3; CDR3: CASSVSGKLDTIYF; DNA: TGTGCCAGCAGCGTATCGGGGAAGCTGGACACCATATATTTT
D: NA; V: TRBV7-9; length: 14; size: NA; J: TRBJ2-1; CDR3: CASSSMVKAEEQFF; DNA: TGTGCCAGCAGCTCGATGGTAAAAGCGGAAGAGCAGTTCTTC
D: TRBD1; V: TRBV6-1; length: 15; size: NA; J: TRBJ2-7; CDR3: CASSEAGTGSYEQYF; DNA: TGTGCCAGCAGTGAAGCCGGGACAGGGTCCTACGAGCAGTACTTC
D: NA; V: TRBV30; length: 16; size: NA; J: TRBJ1-1; CDR3: CAWSVGGDRRNTEAFF; DNA: TGTGCCTGGAGTGTGGGAGGGGATAGGAGGAACACTGAAGCTTTCTTT
D: NA; V: TRBV7-2; length: 15; size: NA; J: TRBJ2-1; CDR3: CASSLLRVTYNEQFF; DNA: TGTGCCAGCAGCTTACTCAGGGTCACCTACAATGAGCAGTTCTTC
D: TRBD2; V: TRBV30; length: 15; size: NA; J: TRBJ2-5; CDR3: CAWSPGLAGDETQYF; DNA: TGTGCCTGGTCGCCCGGACTAGCGGGAGATGAGACCCAGTACTTC
D: TRBD2; V: TRBV5-1; length: 15; size: NA; J: TRBJ2-5; CDR3: CASSLEGTRVETQYF; DNA: TGCGCCAGCAGCTTGGAAGGGACTAGAGTAGAGACCCAGTACTTC
D: TRBD1; V: TRBV9; length: 15; size: NA; J: TRBJ2-3; CDR3: CASSGTGGAADTQYF; DNA: TGTGCCAGCAGCGGAACAGGGGGCGCCGCAGATACGCAGTATTTT
D: TRBD2; V: TRBV2; length: 19; size: NA; J: TRBJ2-7; CDR3: CASSVSRASWPSGTYEQYF; DNA: TGTGCCAGCAGTGTTTCCCGGGCATCGTGGCCTAGCGGAACCTACGAGCAGTACTTC
D: NA; V: TRBV29-1; length: 10; size: NA; J: TRBJ1-2; CDR3: CSASDYGYTF; DNA: TGCAGCGCCAGTGACTATGGCTACACCTTC
D: TRBD1; V: TRBV7-3; length: 15; size: NA; J: TRBJ1-2; CDR3: CASSPTGGAGYGYTF; DNA: TGTGCCAGCAGCCCCACAGGGGGCGCTGGGTATGGCTACACCTTC
D: TRBD2; V: TRBV7-9; length: 17; size: NA; J: TRBJ2-2; CDR3: CASRRGLAGGITGELFF; DNA: TGTGCCAGCAGAAGAGGACTAGCGGGGGGAATCACCGGGGAGCTGTTTTTT
D: TRBD2; V: TRBV10-1; length: 16; size: NA; J: TRBJ2-3; CDR3: CASSETSGRNTDTQYF; DNA: TGCGCCAGCAGCGAGACTAGCGGGAGGAACACAGATACGCAGTATTTT
D: NA; V: TRBV6-1; length: 13; size: NA; J: TRBJ1-1; CDR3: CASSEEWSRVAFF; DNA: TGTGCCAGCAGTGAAGAGTGGAGCAGGGTTGCTTTCTTT
D: TRBD2; V: TRBV7-9; length: 17; size: NA; J: TRBJ2-5; CDR3: CASSSRRGLAGQETQYF; DNA: TGTGCCAGCAGCTCGCGTAGGGGACTAGCGGGACAAGAGACCCAGTACTTC
D: TRBD2; V: TRBV27; length: 16; size: NA; J: TRBJ2-3; CDR3: CASSLRSTLAGDTQYF; DNA: TGTGCCAGCAGTCTTAGATCCACTCTAGCGGGCGATACGCAGTATTTT
D: NA; V: TRBV28; length: 15; size: NA; J: TRBJ1-4; CDR3: CASSLKGVTNEKLFF; DNA: TGTGCCAGCAGTTTAAAGGGGGTCACTAATGAAAAACTGTTTTTT
D: NA; V: TRBV27; length: 16; size: NA; J: TRBJ1-5; CDR3: CASSLSGASSNQPQHF; DNA: TGTGCCAGCAGTTTATCAGGAGCTTCCAGCAATCAGCCCCAGCATTTT
D: TRBD1; V: TRBV5-1; length: 15; size: few; J: TRBJ1-3; CDR3: CASRPGGEAGNTIYF; DNA: TGCGCCAGCAGGCCAGGGGGCGAAGCTGGAAACACCATATATTTT
D: TRBD2; V: TRBV11-2; length: 15; size: NA; J: TRBJ2-1; CDR3: CASRAGTSGYNEQFF; DNA: TGTGCCAGCAGGGCCGGGACTAGCGGTTACAATGAGCAGTTCTTC
D: NA; V: TRBV9; length: 15; size: NA; J: TRBJ1-1; CDR3: CASSPRRTMNTEAFF; DNA: TGTGCCAGCAGCCCCCGACGGACTATGAACACTGAAGCTTTCTTT
D: TRBD2; V: TRBV10-3; length: 15; size: NA; J: TRBJ2-4; CDR3: CAISDPGRVGQIQYF; DNA: TGTGCCATCAGTGACCCCGGGAGGGTCGGCCAAATTCAGTACTTC
D: NA; V: TRBV7-9; length: 13; size: NA; J: TRBJ2-7; CDR3: CASSLASPYEQYF; DNA: TGTGCCAGCAGCTTAGCGTCCCCATACGAGCAGTACTTC
D: NA; V: TRBV30; length: 13; size: NA; J: TRBJ2-7; CDR3: CAWSRAGQNEQYF; DNA: TGTGCCTGGAGTAGGGCAGGGCAGAACGAGCAGTACTTC
D: NA; V: TRBV5-1; length: 13; size: NA; J: TRBJ1-1; CDR3: CASSLSGDTEAFF; DNA: TGCGCCAGCAGCTTATCAGGGGACACTGAAGCTTTCTTT
D: NA; V: TRBV6-5; length: 14; size: NA; J: TRBJ1-5; CDR3: CASSRGGGSQPQHF; DNA: TGTGCCAGCAGTAGAGGGGGAGGGAGTCAGCCCCAGCATTTT
D: NA; V: TRBV6-5; length: 13; size: NA; J: TRBJ2-5; CDR3: CASSYNNQETQYF; DNA: TGTGCCAGCAGTTATAACAACCAAGAGACCCAGTACTTC
D: NA; V: TRBV5-1; length: 15; size: NA; J: TRBJ2-7; CDR3: CASRVRSGKTYEQYF; DNA: TGCGCCAGCAGGGTCCGTAGCGGCAAAACCTACGAGCAGTACTTC
D: NA; V: TRBV6-1; length: 15; size: NA; J: TRBJ2-1; CDR3: CASTLLVGLINEQFF; DNA: TGTGCCAGCACTCTGCTGGTGGGACTTATAAATGAGCAGTTCTTC
D: NA; V: TRBV7-3; length: 14; size: NA; J: TRBJ2-3; CDR3: CASSRRDFADTQYF; DNA: TGTGCCAGCAGCAGGCGGGATTTTGCAGATACGCAGTATTTT
D: TRBD1; V: TRBV5-5; length: 15; size: once; J: TRBJ1-5; CDR3: CASSRQGVGYQPQHF; DNA: TGTGCCAGCAGTCGACAGGGTGTAGGCTATCAGCCCCAGCATTTT
D: TRBD2; V: TRBV7-2; length: 15; size: NA; J: TRBJ2-1; CDR3: CASSLGASGVNEQFF; DNA: TGTGCCAGCAGCTTAGGGGCTAGCGGGGTTAATGAGCAGTTCTTC
D: TRBD1; V: TRBV30; length: 15; size: NA; J: TRBJ2-5; CDR3: CAWSTDRVNQETQYF; DNA: TGTGCCTGGAGTACGGACAGGGTAAATCAAGAGACCCAGTACTTC
D: NA; V: TRBV28; length: 15; size: NA; J: TRBJ1-5; CDR3: CASSLRGRNNQPQHF; DNA: TGTGCCAGCAGTCTCAGGGGCCGGAACAATCAGCCCCAGCATTTT